These 25 T cell receptor beta chains were sequenced from one sample in a study of blood T cell repertoires in COVID-19. Data came from immunoSEQ multiplex PCR; TCRdb stores just in-frame clones and leaves some out. This sample yields about 460,000 clones, of which more than 85% are seen a single time; around 7.9% belongs to the top ten. The source material was PBMCs or T cells enriched from blood (not recorded which). The source of these receptors is a woman aged 55 to 70 who had recovered from COVID-19.

The chain has TRBV5-6 and TRBJ2-1; 8 nucleotides match TRBD1. The CDR3 is 16 amino acids. V shed 2 bases and J 7 bases; nucleotides not matched to a gene: 11. Germline CDR1 reads SGHDT; CDR2 reads YYEEEE. This chain's CDR3 is CASSFKAGGAINEQFF. CDR3 coding DNA: TGTGCCAGCAGCTTTAAGGCAGGGGGCGCGATTAATGAGCAGTTCTTC.

The chain links TRBV18 to TRBJ2-7; D gene uncertain. This CDR3 contains 13 residues. V was cut by 5 bases and J by 3 bases, with 11 bases left in between. Germline V lookup: CDR1 KGHSH, CDR2 LQKENI. CDR3 amino acids: CASSGERYYEQYV. The CDR3 DNA sequence: TGTGCCAGCTCAGGTGAGCGATACTACGAGCAGTACGTC.

The chain uses TRBV6-6 and TRBJ2-7; D may be TRBD2 (7 bases). The CDR3 has 14 amino acids. The germline CDR1 and CDR2 sequences are MNHNY and SVGAGI (reference sequence). The V end lost 8 bases, the J end lost 4 bases, and 18 bases lay between the germline ends. The CDR3 is CASAMGGGSYEQYF. The CDR3 bases are TGTGCCAGCGCTATGGGAGGGGGTTCATACGAGCAGTACTTC.

This rearrangement joins TRBV14 to TRBJ1-4; D ambiguous. V was shortened by 3 bases and J by 8 bases, with 16 bases between the two germline ends. The CDR3 spans 15 residues. Germline values: CDR1 SGHDN, CDR2 FVKESK. This chain's CDR3 is CASSHKGRVGEKLFF. CDR3 coding DNA: TGTGCCAGCAGCCACAAAGGGAGGGTAGGAGAAAAACTGTTTTTT.

The table lists this clone with a few counts. This sequence joins TRBV27 and TRBJ2-2, with 7 positions matching TRBD1. Germline trimming cut 3 bases from V and 5 bases from J; bases unmatched to any gene: 9. Germline lookup yields CDR1 MNHEY and CDR2 SMNVEV (reference sequence). This CDR3 spans 16 amino acids. This chain's CDR3 is CASSFLETGRTGELFF. CDR3 in DNA: TGTGCCAGCAGTTTCTTAGAGACAGGGCGGACCGGGGAGCTGTTTTTT.

V usage is TRBV29-1 and J usage is TRBJ1-2; 7 bases line up with TRBD1. V shed 1 base and J 10 bases; nucleotides not matched to a gene: 9. The CDR3 has 13 residues. The germline V gene encodes CDR1 SQVTM and CDR2 ANQGSEA. The CDR3 protein is CSVEVEGAHDYTF. The CDR3 nucleotides read TGCAGCGTTGAAGTAGAGGGGGCCCACGACTACACCTTC. Using reference TRBV29-1 and TRBJ1-2 for the parts outside the CDR3, the full variable domain is SAVISQKPSRDICQRGTSLTIQCQVDSQVTMMFWYRQQPGQSLTLIATANQGSEATYESGFVIDKFPISRPNLTFSTLTVSNMSPEDSSIYLCSVEVEGAHDYTFGSGTRLTVV.

The chain combines TRBV21-1 with TRBJ2-5; TRBD2 reflects the table's D call only, with no check against the DNA. TRBV21-1 constitutes a pseudogene. The CDR3 runs to 16 residues. CDR3 in amino acids: CASRVIAGGYQETQYF. The CDR3 DNA follows: TGTGCCAGCAGGGTCATAGCGGGGGGGTACCAAGAGACCCAGTACTTC.

CDR3 coding DNA: TGTGCCAGCAGTTTGGTCAGGGATTACACAGATACGCAGTATTTT. Its translation: CASSLVRDYTDTQYF. The genes are TRBV27 and TRBJ2-3; maybe TRBD1 (5 bases). The germline V and J ends were trimmed by 3 bases and 2 bases, with 12 bases remaining between them. Germline values: CDR1 MNHEY, CDR2 SMNVEV (reference sequence). The CDR3 loop spans 15 amino acids.

The chain is built from TRBV6-5 and TRBJ1-2; D gene unclear. Trimming removed 4 bases at V and 2 bases at J, with 14 bases between. Germline lookup yields CDR1 MNHEY and CDR2 SVGAGI. This CDR3 has 15 residues. CDR3 amino acids: CASSSLLGRNYGYTF. CDR3 in DNA: TGTGCCAGCAGTTCCCTTCTGGGCCGAAACTATGGCTACACCTTC.

The chain recombines TRBV6-1 with TRBJ2-7; 10 bases align to TRBD1. The J segment lost 7 bases and the V segment lost 2 bases, leaving 8 bases of the junction unmatched. Germline V CDR1 and CDR2: MNHNS, SASEGT. The length of the CDR3 is 15 residues. As DNA, the CDR3 is TGTGCCAGCAGTGAAATAAGACAGGGGGCGCGGGAGCAGTACTTC. Encoded protein: CASSEIRQGAREQYF.

Remarks on this clone: An end of the junction does not agree with germline; a read error may underlie this. Other DNA variants within this sample encode the same CDR3. The chain employs TRBV28 and TRBJ1-4, with 10 positions matching TRBD1. The CDR3 has 15 amino acids. CDR1 MDHEN and CDR2 SYDVKM come from the germline V gene. In DNA form, the CDR3 reads TGTGCTAGCAGTCCTCCGGGACAGGGGCGGGAAAAACTGTTTTTT. Its protein is CASSPPGQGREKLFF.

This chain links TRBV24-1 with TRBJ2-2; D gene unclear. The CDR3 is 14 amino acids. Germline-derived CDR1 and CDR2 are KGHDR and SFDVKD. The V gene lost 4 bases and the J gene lost 0 bases, with 5 bases spanning the gap. The CDR3 protein is CATSEDTNTGELFF. CDR3 in DNA: TGTGCCACCAGTGAAGACACGAACACCGGGGAGCTGTTTTTT.

This chain uses TRBV4-1 with TRBJ2-7; TRBD1 aligns across 10 bases. Trimming removed 1 base from V and 3 bases from J; junction bases left unmatched: 6. Germline assignment: CDR1 MGHRA and CDR2 YSYEKL. There are 16 residues in the CDR3. CDR3 sequence: CASSQAADRGYYEQYF. Written as DNA, the CDR3 is TGCGCCAGCAGCCAAGCGGCGGACAGGGGGTACTACGAGCAGTACTTC.

In the case of this clone: Other DNA sequences in this specimen translate into the identical CDR3. The V and J genes are TRBV5-5 and TRBJ1-2; 9 bases are shared with TRBD1. This CDR3 region has 15 residues. The germline CDR1 and CDR2 sequences are SGHKS and YYEKEE (reference sequence). Germline trimming cut 0 bases from V and 4 bases from J; bases unmatched to any gene: 4. The CDR3 bases are TGTGCCAGCAGCTTGGCTGACAGGGGGGTCTATGGCTACACCTTC. This sequence encodes CASSLADRGVYGYTF.

The chain recombines TRBV5-5 with TRBJ2-5, with 10 bases aligning to TRBD1. Germline CDR1 is SGHKS and CDR2 is YYEKEE (reference sequence). The CDR3 covers 17 residues. With 3 bases clipped from V and 4 bases from J, the junction kept 12 bases outside the gene matches. The CDR3 loop reads CASSSDAGTGEIETQYF. In DNA form, the CDR3 reads TGTGCCAGCAGCTCGGACGCCGGGACAGGGGAGATAGAGACCCAGTACTTC.

This rearrangement joins TRBV5-6 to TRBJ1-2, with D possibly matching TRBD1 (5 bases). The CDR3 extends over 13 amino acids. Germline CDR1 reads SGHDT; CDR2 reads YYEEEE. Trimming removed 0 bases at V and 4 bases at J, with 7 bases between. The CDR3 DNA sequence: TGTGCCAGCAGCTTGGGGGGCGGCTATGGCTACACCTTC. Its protein is CASSLGGGYGYTF. Looking up the rest from reference TRBV5-6 and TRBJ1-2 gives the full variable domain: DAGVTQSPTHLIKTRGQQVTLRCSPKSGHDTVSWYQQALGQGPQFIFQYYEEEERQRGNFPDRFSGHQFPNYSSELNVNALLLGDSALYLCASSLGGGYGYTFGSGTRLTVV.

This chain connects TRBV9 to TRBJ2-1, with 11 nucleotides matching TRBD1. V was clipped by 0 bases and J by 5 bases; unmatched bases: 1. Germline V gives CDR1 SGDLS, CDR2 YYNGEE. This CDR3 is built from 15 residues. CDR3 in DNA: TGTGCCAGCAGCGTAGGGGACAGGGGGAACAATGAGCAGTTCTTC. Amino acid sequence: CASSVGDRGNNEQFF.

The chain is built from TRBV27 and TRBJ1-5; D is perhaps TRBD1 (5 bases). Germline-derived CDR1 and CDR2 are MNHEY and SMNVEV (reference sequence). V lost 6 bases and J 6 bases, leaving 12 bases between the germline ends. The CDR3 covers 13 residues. The CDR3 DNA follows: TGTGCCAGCAGACCAGGGTTGAGTCAGCCCCAGCATTTT. Protein product: CASRPGLSQPQHF.

The chain links TRBV9 to TRBJ2-1, with D possibly being TRBD1 (5 bases). The V end lost 7 bases, the J end lost 7 bases, and 24 bases lay between the germline ends. CDR3 size: 16 residues. Germline loops: CDR1 SGDLS, CDR2 YYNGEE. DNA of the CDR3: TGTGCCAGCGCCCCCTCAGGGTCCCCTTCTACAAATGAGCAGTTCTTC. It codes for CASAPSGSPSTNEQFF.

V and J are TRBV7-9 and TRBJ1-4; TRBD1 aligns across 11 bases. The CDR3 is 16 residues long. Looked up from germline, CDR1 is SEHNR and CDR2 is FQNEAQ (reference sequence). J lost 2 bases, V lost 5 bases, and 4 bases had no gene match. The CDR3 is CASSPGQGATNEKLFF. CDR3 coding DNA: TGTGCCAGCAGCCCAGGACAGGGGGCGACTAATGAAAAACTGTTTTTT.

V gene TRBV18 combines with J gene TRBJ1-2; 7 bases fit TRBD1. Germline V gene sequence: CDR1 KGHSH, CDR2 LQKENI. The CDR3 runs 14 residues. V was pared by 3 bases and J by 0 bases, with 1 base of the junction left unmatched. CDR3 nucleotide sequence: TGTGCCAGCTCACCGACAGGGTCTAACTATGGCTACACCTTC. Translating gives CASSPTGSNYGYTF.

The V call is TRBV5-4, the J call TRBJ1-2; 8 positions agree with TRBD1. V shed 5 bases, J shed 1 base, and the junction held 13 bases outside the gene matches. The CDR3 length is 17 residues. Germline CDR1 and CDR2: SGHNT and YYREEE (reference sequence). CDR3 DNA: TGTGCCAGCAGTCCTGGGACAGGAGATATGCTTAACTATGGCTACACCTTC. It is translated as CASSPGTGDMLNYGYTF. The full variable domain, with the rest looked up from reference TRBV5-4 and TRBJ1-2, is ETGVTQSPTHLIKTRGQQVTLRCSSQSGHNTVSWYQQALGQGPQFIFQYYREEENGRGNFPPRFSGLQFPNYSSELNVNALELDDSALYLCASSPGTGDMLNYGYTFGSGTRLTVV.

The genes are TRBV5-4 and TRBJ2-7; D gene unclear. This CDR3 is 14 amino acids long. Trimming took off 5 bases at V and 0 bases at J, with 12 bases between the two ends. Germline CDR1 reads SGHNT; CDR2 reads YYREEE (reference sequence). The CDR3 sequence is CASREAKSSYEQYV. The CDR3 nucleotides are TGTGCCAGCAGAGAGGCAAAAAGCTCCTACGAGCAGTACGTC.

In its sample, this clone was seen once. This chain uses TRBV6-5 with TRBJ1-5; D is possibly TRBD1 (6 bases). This CDR3 is 16 amino acids long. V lost 2 bases and J lost 4, with 15 bases in between. Germline assignment: CDR1 MNHEY and CDR2 SVGAGI. For the CDR3, the DNA is TGTGCCAGCAGTTACAAAGGGGCAGGGACAAATCAGCCCCAGCATTTT. Protein: CASSYKGAGTNQPQHF.

The chain combines TRBV6-2 or TRBV6-3 with TRBJ1-2; 7 bases line up with TRBD1. The J segment lost 5 bases and the V segment lost 4 bases, leaving 13 bases of the junction unmatched. CDR3 length equals 16 residues. In germline, CDR1 is MNHEY, CDR2 SVGEGT. The CDR3 DNA follows: TGTGCCAGCAGTTGGTCCGGGACAGCCAACTATTATGGCTACACCTTC. This sequence encodes CASSWSGTANYYGYTF.